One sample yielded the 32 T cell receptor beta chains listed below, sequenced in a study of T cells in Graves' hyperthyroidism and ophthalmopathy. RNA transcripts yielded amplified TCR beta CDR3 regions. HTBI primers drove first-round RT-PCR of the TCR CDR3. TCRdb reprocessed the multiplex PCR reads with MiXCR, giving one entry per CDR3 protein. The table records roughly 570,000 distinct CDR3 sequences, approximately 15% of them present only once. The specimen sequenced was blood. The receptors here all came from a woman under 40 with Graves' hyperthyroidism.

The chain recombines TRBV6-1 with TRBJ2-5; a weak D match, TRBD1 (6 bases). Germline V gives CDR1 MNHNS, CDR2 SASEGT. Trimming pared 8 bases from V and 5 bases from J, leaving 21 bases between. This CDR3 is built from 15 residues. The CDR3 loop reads CASAETWGPSETQYF. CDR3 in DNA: TGTGCCAGCGCCGAGACGTGGGGGCCCTCCGAGACCCAGTACTTC.

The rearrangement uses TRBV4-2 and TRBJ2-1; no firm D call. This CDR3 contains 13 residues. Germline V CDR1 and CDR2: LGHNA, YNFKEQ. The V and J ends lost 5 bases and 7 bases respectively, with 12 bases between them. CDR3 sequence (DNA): TGTGCCAGCAGCTCAGGTACGGCAAATGAGCAGTTCTTC. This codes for CASSSGTANEQFF.

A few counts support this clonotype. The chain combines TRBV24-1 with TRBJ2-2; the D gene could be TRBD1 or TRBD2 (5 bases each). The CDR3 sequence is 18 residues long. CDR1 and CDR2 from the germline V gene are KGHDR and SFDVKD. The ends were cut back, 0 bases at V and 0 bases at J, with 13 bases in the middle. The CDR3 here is CATSDLRGTFANTGELFF. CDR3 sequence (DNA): TGTGCCACCAGTGATTTGAGAGGGACCTTCGCGAACACCGGGGAGCTGTTTTTT.

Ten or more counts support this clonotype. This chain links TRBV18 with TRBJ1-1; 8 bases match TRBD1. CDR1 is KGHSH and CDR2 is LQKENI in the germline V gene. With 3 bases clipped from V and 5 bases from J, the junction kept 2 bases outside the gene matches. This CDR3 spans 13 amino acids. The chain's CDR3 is CASSPRGQTEAFF. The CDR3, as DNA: TGTGCCAGCTCACCCAGGGGGCAGACTGAAGCTTTCTTT.

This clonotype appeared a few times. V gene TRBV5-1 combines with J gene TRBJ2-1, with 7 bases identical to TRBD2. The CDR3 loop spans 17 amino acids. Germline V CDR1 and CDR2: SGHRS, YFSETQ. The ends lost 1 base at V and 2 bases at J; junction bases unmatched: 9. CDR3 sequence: CASSLSASGRTYNEQFF. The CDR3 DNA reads TGCGCCAGCAGCTTGAGTGCTAGCGGCCGAACCTACAATGAGCAGTTCTTC. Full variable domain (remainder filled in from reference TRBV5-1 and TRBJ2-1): KAGVTQTPRYLIKTRGQQVTLSCSPISGHRSVSWYQQTPGQGLQFLFEYFSETQRNKGNFPGRFSGRQFSNSRSEMNVSTLELGDSALYLCASSLSASGRTYNEQFFGPGTRLTVL.

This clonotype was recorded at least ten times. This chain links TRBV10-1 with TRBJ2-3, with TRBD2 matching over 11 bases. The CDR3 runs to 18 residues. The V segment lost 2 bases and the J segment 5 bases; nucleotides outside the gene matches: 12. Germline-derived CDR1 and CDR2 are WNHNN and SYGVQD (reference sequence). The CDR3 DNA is TGCGCCAGCAGTGAGGAGGTGCTAGCGGGAGGCCGGGGAGATACGCAGTATTTT. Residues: CASSEEVLAGGRGDTQYF.

CDR3 residues: CASRDRDRGSGANVLTF. Written as DNA, the CDR3 is TGTGCCAGCAGGGACCGGGACAGGGGGTCCGGGGCCAACGTCCTGACTTTC. The rearrangement joins TRBV27 to TRBJ2-6, with 11 positions matching TRBD1. CDR3 size: 17 residues. Per the germline V gene, CDR1 is MNHEY and CDR2 is SMNVEV (reference sequence). The ends lost 6 bases at V and 4 bases at J; junction bases unmatched: 8. Using reference TRBV27 and TRBJ2-6 for the parts outside the CDR3, the full variable domain is EAQVTQNPRYLITVTGKKLTVTCSQNMNHEYMSWYRQDPGLGLRQIYYSMNVEVTDKGDVPEGYKVSRKEKRNFPLILESPSPNQTSLYFCASRDRDRGSGANVLTFGAGSRLTVL.

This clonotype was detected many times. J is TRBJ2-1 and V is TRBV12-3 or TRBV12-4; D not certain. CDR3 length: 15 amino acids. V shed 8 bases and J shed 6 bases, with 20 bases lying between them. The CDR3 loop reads CASLLWGKSLNEQFF. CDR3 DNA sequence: TGTGCCAGCCTCTTGTGGGGTAAAAGCCTCAATGAGCAGTTCTTC.

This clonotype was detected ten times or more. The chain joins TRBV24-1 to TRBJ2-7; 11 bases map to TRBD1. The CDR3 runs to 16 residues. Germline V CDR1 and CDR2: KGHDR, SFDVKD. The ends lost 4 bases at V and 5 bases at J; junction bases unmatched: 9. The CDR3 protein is CATSDLSDRGLHEQYF. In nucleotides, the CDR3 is TGTGCCACCAGTGACCTTTCGGACAGGGGGCTCCACGAGCAGTACTTC.

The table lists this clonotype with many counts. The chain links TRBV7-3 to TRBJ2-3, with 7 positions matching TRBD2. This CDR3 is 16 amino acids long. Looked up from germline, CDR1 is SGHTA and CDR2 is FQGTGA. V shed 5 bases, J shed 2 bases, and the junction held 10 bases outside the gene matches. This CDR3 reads CASSPYAGDPTDTQYF. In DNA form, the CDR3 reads TGTGCCAGCAGCCCTTACGCGGGAGACCCCACAGATACGCAGTATTTT.

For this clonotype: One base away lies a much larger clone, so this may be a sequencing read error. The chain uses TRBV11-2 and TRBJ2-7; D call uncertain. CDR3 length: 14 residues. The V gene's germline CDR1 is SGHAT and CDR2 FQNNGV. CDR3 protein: CASSLLRRTYGQYF. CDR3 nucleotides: TGTGCCAGCAGCTTATTGCGCAGAACCTACGGGCAGTACTTC.

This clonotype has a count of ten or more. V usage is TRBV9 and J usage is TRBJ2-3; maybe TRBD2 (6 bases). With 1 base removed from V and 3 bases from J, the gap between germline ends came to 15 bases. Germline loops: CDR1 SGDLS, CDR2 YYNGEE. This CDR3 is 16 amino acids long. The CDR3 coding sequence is TGTGCCAGCAGCGTAAGGGTCGGTGGAGGGACAGATACGCAGTATTTT. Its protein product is CASSVRVGGGTDTQYF.

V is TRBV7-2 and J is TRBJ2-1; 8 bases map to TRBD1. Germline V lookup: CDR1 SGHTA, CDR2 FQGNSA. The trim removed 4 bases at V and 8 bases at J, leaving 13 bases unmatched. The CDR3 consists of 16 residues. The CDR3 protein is CASSWGVTGDRDEQFF. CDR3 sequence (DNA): TGTGCCAGCAGCTGGGGTGTGACAGGGGATAGAGATGAGCAGTTCTTC. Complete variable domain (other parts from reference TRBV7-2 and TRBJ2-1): GAGVSQSPSNKVTEKGKDVELRCDPISGHTALYWYRQSLGQGLEFLIYFQGNSAPDKSGLPSDRFSAERTGGSVSTLTIQRTQQEDSAVYLCASSWGVTGDRDEQFFGPGTRLTVL.

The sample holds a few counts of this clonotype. The CDR3 sequence: CASSRSERENEQFF. The CDR3 DNA follows: TGTGCCAGCAGCCGTTCGGAGCGGGAGAATGAGCAGTTCTTC. The genes are TRBV7-7 and TRBJ2-1, with TRBD2 matching over 8 bases. V trimming: 5 bases; J trimming: 7 bases; junction bases outside the gene matches: 7. This CDR3 comprises 14 residues. Germline V gene sequence: CDR1 SSHAT, CDR2 FNYEAQ (reference sequence). The full variable domain, rest sourced from reference TRBV7-7 and TRBJ2-1, is GAGVSQSPRYKVTKRGQDVTLRCDPISSHATLYWYQQALGQGPEFLTYFNYEAQPDKSGLPSDRFSAERPEGSISTLTIQRTEQRDSAMYRCASSRSERENEQFFGPGTRLTVL.

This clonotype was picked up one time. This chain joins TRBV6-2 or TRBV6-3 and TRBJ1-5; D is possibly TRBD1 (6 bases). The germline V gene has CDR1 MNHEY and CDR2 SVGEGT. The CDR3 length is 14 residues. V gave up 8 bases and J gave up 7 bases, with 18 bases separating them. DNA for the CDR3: TGTGCCAGCGGACCAGAGCAGGGGTACCAGCCCCAGCATTTT. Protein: CASGPEQGYQPQHF.

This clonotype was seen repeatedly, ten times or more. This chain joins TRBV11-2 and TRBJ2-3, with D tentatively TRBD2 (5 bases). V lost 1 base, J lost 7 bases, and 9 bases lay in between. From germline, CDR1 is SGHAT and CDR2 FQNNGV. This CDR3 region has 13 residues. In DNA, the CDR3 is TGTGCCAGCAGCTTAGTAGCGAAAAATACGCAGTATTTT. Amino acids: CASSLVAKNTQYF.

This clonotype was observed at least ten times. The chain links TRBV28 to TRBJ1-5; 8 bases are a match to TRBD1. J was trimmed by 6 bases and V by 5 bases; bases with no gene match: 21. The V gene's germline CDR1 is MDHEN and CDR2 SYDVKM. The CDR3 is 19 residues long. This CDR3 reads CASSRRATGAYPWGQPQHF. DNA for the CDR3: TGTGCCAGCAGTCGTCGCGCGACAGGGGCGTATCCCTGGGGTCAGCCCCAGCATTTT.

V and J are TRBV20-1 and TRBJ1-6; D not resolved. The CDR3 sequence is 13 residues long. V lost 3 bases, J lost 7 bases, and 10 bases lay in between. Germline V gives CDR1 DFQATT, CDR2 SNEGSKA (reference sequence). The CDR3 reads CSASHRANSPLHF. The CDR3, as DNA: TGCAGTGCTAGTCATCGCGCCAATTCACCCCTCCACTTT.

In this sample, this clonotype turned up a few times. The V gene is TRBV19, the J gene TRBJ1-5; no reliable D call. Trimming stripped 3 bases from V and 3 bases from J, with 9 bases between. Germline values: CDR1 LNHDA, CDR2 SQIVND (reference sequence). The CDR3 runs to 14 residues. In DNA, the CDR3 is TGTGCCAGTAGTATGGCAGACATCAATCAGCCCCAGCATTTT. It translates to CASSMADINQPQHF.

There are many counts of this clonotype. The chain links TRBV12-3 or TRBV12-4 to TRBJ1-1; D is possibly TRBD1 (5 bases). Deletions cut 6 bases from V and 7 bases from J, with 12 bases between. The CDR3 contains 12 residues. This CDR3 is CASSTIQGEAFF. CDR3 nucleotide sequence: TGTGCCAGCAGCACCATTCAGGGTGAAGCTTTCTTT.

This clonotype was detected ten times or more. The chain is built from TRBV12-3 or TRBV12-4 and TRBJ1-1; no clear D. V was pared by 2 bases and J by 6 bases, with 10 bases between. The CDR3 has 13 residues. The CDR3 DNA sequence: TGTGCCAGCAGTTTAACGGGAGGCGCTGAAGCTTTCTTT. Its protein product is CASSLTGGAEAFF.

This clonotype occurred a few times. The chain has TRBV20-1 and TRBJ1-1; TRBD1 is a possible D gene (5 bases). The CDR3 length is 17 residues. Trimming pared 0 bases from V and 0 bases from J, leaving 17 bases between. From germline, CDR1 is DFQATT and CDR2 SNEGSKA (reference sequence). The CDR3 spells CSARDFHRGGVNTEAFF. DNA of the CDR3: TGCAGTGCTAGAGATTTCCACCGGGGGGGGGTGAACACTGAAGCTTTCTTT.

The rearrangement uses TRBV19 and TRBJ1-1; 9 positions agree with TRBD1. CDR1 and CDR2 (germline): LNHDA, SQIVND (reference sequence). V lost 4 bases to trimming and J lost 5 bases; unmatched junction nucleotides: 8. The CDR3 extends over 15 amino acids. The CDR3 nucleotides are TGTGCCAGTAGTACCGGGGACAGGGTCCGAACTGAAGCTTTCTTT. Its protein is CASSTGDRVRTEAFF.

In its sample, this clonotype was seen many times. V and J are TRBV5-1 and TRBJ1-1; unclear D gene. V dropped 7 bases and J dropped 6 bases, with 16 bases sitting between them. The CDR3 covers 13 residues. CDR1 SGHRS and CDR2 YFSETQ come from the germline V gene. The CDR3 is CASVDLMGAEAFF. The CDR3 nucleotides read TGCGCCAGCGTTGACCTGATGGGCGCTGAAGCTTTCTTT.

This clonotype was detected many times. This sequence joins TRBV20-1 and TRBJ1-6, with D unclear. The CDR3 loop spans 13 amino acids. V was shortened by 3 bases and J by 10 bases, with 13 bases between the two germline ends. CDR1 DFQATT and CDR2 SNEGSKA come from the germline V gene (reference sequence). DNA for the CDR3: TGCAGTGCTAGGTCGGGCCGATCCTCACCCCTCCACTTT. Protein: CSARSGRSSPLHF.

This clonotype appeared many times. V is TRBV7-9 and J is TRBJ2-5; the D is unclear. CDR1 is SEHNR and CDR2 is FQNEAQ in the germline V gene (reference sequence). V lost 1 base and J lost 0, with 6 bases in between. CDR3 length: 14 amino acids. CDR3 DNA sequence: TGTGCCAGCAGCTTAGTTGGGTACCAAGAGACCCAGTACTTC. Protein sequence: CASSLVGYQETQYF.

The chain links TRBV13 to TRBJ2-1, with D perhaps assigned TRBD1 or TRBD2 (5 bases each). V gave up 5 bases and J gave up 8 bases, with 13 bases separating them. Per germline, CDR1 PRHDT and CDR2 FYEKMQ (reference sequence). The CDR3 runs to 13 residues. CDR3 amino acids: CASSQGRGDEQFF. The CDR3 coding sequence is TGTGCCAGCAGCCAGGGCCGGGGCGATGAGCAGTTCTTC.

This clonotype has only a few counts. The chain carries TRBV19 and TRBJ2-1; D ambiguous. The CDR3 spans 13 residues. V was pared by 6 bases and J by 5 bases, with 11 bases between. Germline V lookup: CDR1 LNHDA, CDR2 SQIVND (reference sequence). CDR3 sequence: CASSQLTNNEQFF. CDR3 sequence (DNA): TGTGCCAGTAGCCAATTAACGAACAATGAGCAGTTCTTC.

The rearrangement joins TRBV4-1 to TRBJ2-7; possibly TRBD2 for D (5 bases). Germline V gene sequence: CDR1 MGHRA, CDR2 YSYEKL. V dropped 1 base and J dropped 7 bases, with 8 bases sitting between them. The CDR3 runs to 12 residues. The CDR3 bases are TGCGCCAGCAGCCAAGTCAGCGGAGAGCAGTACTTC. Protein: CASSQVSGEQYF.

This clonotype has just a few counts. The CDR3 protein is CASRPASNQPQHF. The CDR3 coding sequence is TGTGCCAGCAGACCAGCTAGCAATCAGCCCCAGCATTTT. The J gene is TRBJ1-5, the V gene TRBV6-1, with D unclear. Germline CDR1 and CDR2: MNHNS and SASEGT. V shed 6 bases and J shed 0 bases, with 6 bases lying between them. The CDR3 is 13 amino acids.

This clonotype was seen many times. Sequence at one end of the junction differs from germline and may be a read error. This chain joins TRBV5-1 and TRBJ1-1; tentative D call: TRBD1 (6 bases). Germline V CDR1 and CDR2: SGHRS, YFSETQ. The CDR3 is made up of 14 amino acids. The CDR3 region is CASSLGGPNTEAFF. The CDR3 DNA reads TGTGCCAGCAGTTTGGGGGGGCCGAACACTGAAGCTTTCTTT.

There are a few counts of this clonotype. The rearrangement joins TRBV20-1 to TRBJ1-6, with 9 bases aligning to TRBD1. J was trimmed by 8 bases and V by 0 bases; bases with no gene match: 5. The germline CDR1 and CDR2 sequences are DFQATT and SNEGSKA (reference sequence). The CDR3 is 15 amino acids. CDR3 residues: CSARDRQGGDSPLHF. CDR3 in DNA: TGCAGTGCTAGAGATCGACAGGGGGGGGATTCACCCCTCCACTTT.